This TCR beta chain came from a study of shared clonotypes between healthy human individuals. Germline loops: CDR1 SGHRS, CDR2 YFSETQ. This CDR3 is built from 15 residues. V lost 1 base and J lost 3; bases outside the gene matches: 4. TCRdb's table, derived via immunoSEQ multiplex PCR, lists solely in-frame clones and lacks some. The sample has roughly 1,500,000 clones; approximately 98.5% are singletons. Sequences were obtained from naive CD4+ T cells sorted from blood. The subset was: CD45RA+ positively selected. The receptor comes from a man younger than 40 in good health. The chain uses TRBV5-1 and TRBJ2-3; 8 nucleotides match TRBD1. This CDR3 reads CASSLIRGLTDTQYF. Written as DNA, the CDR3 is TGCGCCAGCAGCTTGATCAGGGGGCTAACAGATACGCAGTATTTT.